A single sample gave rise to the 26 T cell receptor beta chains below, sequenced in a study of PD-1 blockade in classical Hodgkin lymphoma (TCRdb year 2020). Libraries were made using the immunoSEQ multiplex PCR assay. This immuneACCESS table, as held by TCRdb, lists in-frame sequences with V and J called but not all clones. Of the missing ones, under half trace to an unresolved V gene in checked studies; the others have no known cause. The sample table records tens of thousands of clones; 80% of these occur just once. Around a fifth of the sample is held by the ten biggest clonotypes. Read against the paper, the sample's time point label means: cycle 4 day 1 (C4D1), after six to seven weeks of nivolumab. All trial patients had relapsed after autologous stem cell transplantation, with cohorts A, B and C differing in prior brentuximab vedotin exposure. The specimen was peripheral blood mononuclear cells (PBMCs), collected before the fourth cycle of nivolumab. The receptors originated from a human donor with classical Hodgkin lymphoma.

V usage is TRBV7-9 and J usage is TRBJ2-5; 9 positions agree with TRBD1. The CDR3 covers 15 residues. Trimming cost V 2 bases and J 5 bases; bases outside gene matches: 6. CDR1 SEHNR and CDR2 FQNEAQ come from the germline V gene (reference sequence). The CDR3 protein is CASSLRTGGRETQYF. Written as DNA, the CDR3 is TGTGCCAGCAGCTTACGCACAGGGGGCAGGGAGACCCAGTACTTC.

This chain joins TRBV5-1 and TRBJ2-7; tentatively, D is TRBD2 (6 bases). The V gene lost 4 bases and the J gene lost 6 bases, with 23 bases spanning the gap. The germline V gene encodes CDR1 SGHRS and CDR2 YFSETQ. The CDR3 extends over 16 amino acids. CDR3 in amino acids: CASSPAEGLGSLEQYF. In DNA form, the CDR3 reads TGCGCCAGCAGCCCTGCGGAGGGCCTCGGATCTCTCGAGCAGTACTTC.

The table lists this clone with a few counts. The genes are TRBV7-9 and TRBJ1-1; the D is unclear. Germline V CDR1 and CDR2: SEHNR, FQNEAQ (reference sequence). The ends were cut back, 5 bases at V and 0 bases at J, with 16 bases in the middle. CDR3 length equals 16 residues. This chain's CDR3 is CASSPKVQDLNTEAFF. The CDR3 nucleotides read TGTGCCAGCAGCCCGAAGGTTCAGGACCTGAACACTGAAGCTTTCTTT.

CDR3 coding DNA: TGTGCCAGCAGCAGGGACAGGGGTTTGGACGAGCAGTACTTC. Amino acids: CASSRDRGLDEQYF. The J gene is TRBJ2-7, the V gene TRBV6-5, with TRBD1 identical over 10 bases. J gave up 5 bases and V 6 bases, and 7 bases lay outside the gene matches. In germline, CDR1 is MNHEY, CDR2 SVGAGI. The CDR3 is made up of 14 amino acids.

CDR3 sequence: CASGHSGRWETQYF. The CDR3, as DNA: TGTGCCAGCGGGCATAGCGGGAGATGGGAGACCCAGTACTTC. V is TRBV7-8 and J is TRBJ2-5; 9 bases are a match to TRBD2. Germline V CDR1 and CDR2: SGHVS, FQNEAQ. This CDR3 has 14 amino acids. After removal of 8 bases from V and 5 bases from J, the junction contained 9 bases not matched to a gene. Together with reference TRBV7-8 and TRBJ2-5, the CDR3 gives the full variable domain: GAGVSQSPRYKVAKRGQDVALRCDPISGHVSLFWYQQALGQGPEFLTYFQNEAQLDKSGLPSDRFFAERPEGSVSTLKIQRTQQEDSAVYLCASGHSGRWETQYFGPGTRLLVL.

V and J are TRBV19 and TRBJ2-2; 13 bases line up with TRBD2. The length of the CDR3 is 14 residues. From germline, CDR1 is LNHDA and CDR2 SQIVND (reference sequence). The V gene end was trimmed by 9 bases and the J gene end by 5 bases; junction bases not matched to a gene: 3. CDR3 sequence (DNA): TGTGCCAGCGGGACTAGCGGGGTGACCGGGGAGCTGTTTTTT. Its protein is CASGTSGVTGELFF.

The chain is built from TRBV6-1 and TRBJ2-1, with 10 bases identical to TRBD2. After removal of 9 bases from V and 5 bases from J, the junction contained 7 bases not matched to a gene. Germline lookup yields CDR1 MNHNS and CDR2 SASEGT. The CDR3 spans 14 residues. The CDR3 DNA sequence: TGTGCCAGTAAGCGGGAGGGGTCACACAATGAGCAGTTCTTC. Translating gives CASKREGSHNEQFF.

CDR3: CASSPPQDWEKWDEQFF. Here the CDR3 DNA reads TGTGCCAGCTCACCCCCCCAGGACTGGGAGAAATGGGATGAGCAGTTCTTC. This chain connects TRBV18 to TRBJ2-1, with a weak D call TRBD2 (5 bases). Per the germline V gene, CDR1 is KGHSH and CDR2 is LQKENI. This CDR3 has 17 amino acids. Trimming shortened V by 3 bases and J by 8 bases, and 23 bases separated the two germline ends.

This clone was counted between two and nine times. This chain connects TRBV11-2 to TRBJ2-4; unclear D gene. V shed 1 base and J shed 7 bases, with 11 bases lying between them. The CDR3 consists of 14 residues. Germline V CDR1 and CDR2: SGHAT, FQNNGV. DNA for the CDR3: TGTGCCAGCAGCTTAGTTCCTGGAGTGAACATTCAGTACTTC. It codes for CASSLVPGVNIQYF.

This clone was seen just once. The chain is built from TRBV11-2 and TRBJ2-1; D remains unclear. The V gene lost 1 base and the J gene lost 6 bases, with 4 bases spanning the gap. Per germline, CDR1 SGHAT and CDR2 FQNNGV. The CDR3 extends over 12 amino acids. CDR3: CASSLGSNEQFF. CDR3 nucleotides: TGTGCCAGCAGCTTAGGGAGCAATGAGCAGTTCTTC.

The rearrangement joins TRBV2 to TRBJ1-1, with TRBD1 matching over 8 bases. Germline CDR1 and CDR2: SNHLY and FYNNEI. After removal of 5 bases from V and 4 bases from J, the junction contained 6 bases not matched to a gene. The CDR3 covers 14 residues. CDR3 sequence reads: CASSPDREGTEAFF. The CDR3 DNA reads TGTGCCAGCAGTCCGGACAGGGAGGGCACTGAAGCTTTCTTT.

This clone was seen only once. V gene TRBV5-1 combines with J gene TRBJ2-7, with D perhaps TRBD1 (6 bases). Trimming took off 4 bases at V and 0 bases at J, with 14 bases between the two ends. Germline values: CDR1 SGHRS, CDR2 YFSETQ. CDR3 length: 15 residues. The CDR3 protein is CASSPGQTYSYEQYF. For the CDR3, the DNA is TGCGCCAGCAGCCCCGGACAGACCTACTCCTACGAGCAGTACTTC.

This clone was seen once. J is TRBJ2-5 and V is TRBV30; D unclear. Germline CDR1 GTSNPN, CDR2 SVGIG (reference sequence). V gave up 3 bases and J gave up 2 bases, with 7 bases separating them. The CDR3 runs 12 residues. The CDR3 spells CAWSLLQETQYF. Written as DNA, the CDR3 is TGTGCCTGGAGCCTATTACAAGAGACCCAGTACTTC.

The CDR3 sequence is CASSAGTEEETQYF. CDR3 nucleotides: TGTGCCAGCAGTGCCGGGACAGAGGAAGAGACCCAGTACTTC. The chain joins TRBV6-5 to TRBJ2-5, with 7 bases aligning to TRBD1. CDR1 is MNHEY, CDR2 SVGAGI, per germline. The CDR3 loop spans 14 amino acids. Trimming took 5 bases from V and 3 from J; bases not matched to a gene: 6.

CDR3 DNA sequence: TGTGCCAGCAGTTCACTGGGGGTGGAGGTGACTGAAGCTTTCTTT. It encodes CASSSLGVEVTEAFF. The rearrangement links TRBV6-5 to TRBJ1-1, with a tentative D call TRBD1 (5 bases). The CDR3 contains 15 residues. Trimming cost V 4 bases and J 5 bases, with 17 bases left between them. CDR1 is MNHEY and CDR2 is SVGAGI in the germline V gene.

V is TRBV6-1 and J is TRBJ1-5; TRBD1 aligns across 8 bases. The CDR3 has 15 residues. The germline CDR1 and CDR2 sequences are MNHNS and SASEGT. The V gene end was trimmed by 5 bases and the J gene end by 4 bases; junction bases not matched to a gene: 7. CDR3 nucleotide sequence: TGTGCCAGCAGTACTGACAGGGGAGAAAATCAGCCCCAGCATTTT. Protein: CASSTDRGENQPQHF.

Concerning this clone: The sample carries other DNA sequences with the same CDR3. The chain uses TRBV9 and TRBJ2-3; D is undetermined. Deletions cut 2 bases from V and 0 bases from J, with 13 bases between. Germline CDR1 SGDLS, CDR2 YYNGEE. This CDR3 contains 16 residues. CDR3 sequence (DNA): TGTGCCAGCAGCGTGGGTTCGGAGTTGAGCACAGATACGCAGTATTTT. Protein product: CASSVGSELSTDTQYF.

V gene TRBV19 combines with J gene TRBJ2-1; 9 nucleotides line up with TRBD2. The germline V gene has CDR1 LNHDA and CDR2 SQIVND (reference sequence). The CDR3 extends over 16 amino acids. The junction had 13 bases not matched to a gene; V was cut back by 4 bases and J by 9 bases. The CDR3 DNA sequence: TGTGCCAGTAGTACTTTAGCGGGAGTAAGGGGTGGTGAGCAGTTCTTC. This sequence encodes CASSTLAGVRGGEQFF.

The chain uses TRBV7-3 and TRBJ2-3; TRBD2 matches at 10 bases. V was pared by 11 bases and J by 0 bases, with 5 bases of the junction left unmatched. Germline assignment: CDR1 SGHTA and CDR2 FQGTGA. The CDR3 consists of 14 residues. CDR3: CASASGGSTDTQYF. The CDR3 coding sequence is TGTGCCTCCGCTAGCGGGGGTAGCACAGATACGCAGTATTTT.

The chain recombines TRBV18 with TRBJ1-4; weak D call: TRBD1 (5 bases). Trimming cost V 4 bases and J 6 bases, with 18 bases left between them. The CDR3 is 16 amino acids. CDR1 and CDR2 from the germline V gene are KGHSH and LQKENI. The CDR3 DNA follows: TGTGCCAGCTCACGAGCTCGGAGGGGCCGTGATGAAAAACTGTTTTTT. This encodes CASSRARRGRDEKLFF.

CDR3 sequence reads: CASTRVGTEAFF. CDR3 in DNA: TGTGCCAGCACGAGGGTGGGAACTGAAGCTTTCTTT. V is TRBV6-5 and J is TRBJ1-1; unclear D gene. Germline V gives CDR1 MNHEY, CDR2 SVGAGI. The CDR3 totals 12 residues. Deletions cut 7 bases from V and 5 bases from J, with 11 bases between.

Judged by abundance, this clone is medium-sized. CDR3 protein: CASSRESGEKLFF. Here the CDR3 DNA reads TGTGCCAGCTCACGGGAGTCGGGAGAAAAACTGTTTTTT. V usage is TRBV18 and J usage is TRBJ1-4; D unresolved. Trimming took 4 bases from V and 8 from J, leaving 11 bases between them. Germline V gene sequence: CDR1 KGHSH, CDR2 LQKENI. The CDR3 loop spans 13 amino acids.

V gene TRBV5-1 combines with J gene TRBJ2-5; possible D gene TRBD2, 5 bases. The V gene's germline CDR1 is SGHRS and CDR2 YFSETQ. This CDR3 has 14 residues. V lost 7 bases and J 1 base, leaving 14 bases between the germline ends. The chain's CDR3 is CASQREPSQETQYF. In DNA, the CDR3 is TGCGCCAGCCAGAGGGAGCCATCCCAAGAGACCCAGTACTTC.

In this sample, this clone turned up once. The chain carries TRBV6-5 and TRBJ2-1, with a possible D match to TRBD2 (5 bases). Trimming stripped 0 bases from V and 5 bases from J, with 8 bases between. CDR3 length: 14 residues. From germline, CDR1 is MNHEY and CDR2 SVGAGI. CDR3 in amino acids: CASSYSSRDNEQFF. CDR3 sequence (DNA): TGTGCCAGCAGTTACTCGTCGAGGGACAATGAGCAGTTCTTC.

The rearrangement joins TRBV2 to TRBJ2-7; 8 bases align to TRBD1. J lost 3 bases, V lost 4 bases, and 8 bases had no gene match. From germline, CDR1 is SNHLY and CDR2 FYNNEI. There are 15 residues in the CDR3. CDR3 nucleotides: TGTGCCAGCAGTGCCACGGACAGGGTCTTCTACGAGCAGTACTTC. Translating gives CASSATDRVFYEQYF.

V and J are TRBV4-3 and TRBJ2-2; D gene ambiguous. Trimming cost V 0 bases and J 0 bases, with 11 bases left between them. Germline CDR1 LGHNA, CDR2 YSLEER. This CDR3 region has 17 residues. CDR3 in DNA: TGCGCCAGCAGCCAAGATTATCCGGCAGCGAACACCGGGGAGCTGTTTTTT. Residues: CASSQDYPAANTGELFF.